The 11 T cell receptor beta chains presented below share a single source sample, sequenced in a study of PD-L1 blockade in urothelial cancer. Clones were sequenced by immunoSEQ multiplex PCR, and TCRdb holds only the in-frame ones, with some missing. Of approximately 110,000 clones in the sample, roughly 88% are singletons; the top ten hold around 2.4%. The input for sequencing was PBMCs, taken around atezolizumab (anti-PD-L1) treatment. The origin of the receptors is a man aged 50 to 60 with urothelial cancer.

The chain is built from TRBV5-8 and TRBJ2-5; D is possibly TRBD2 (6 bases). The CDR3 sequence is 14 residues long. Germline loops: CDR1 SGHTS, CDR2 YDEGEE. Deletions cut 6 bases from V and 7 bases from J, with 19 bases between. The CDR3 DNA reads TGTGCCAGCACCCGTGGAGGGAGCAGTGGGACCCAGTACTTC. Its translation: CASTRGGSSGTQYF. Complete variable domain (other parts from reference TRBV5-8 and TRBJ2-5): EAGVTQSPTHLIKTRGQQATLRCSPISGHTSVYWYQQALGLGLQFLLWYDEGEERNRGNFPPRFSGRQFPNYSSELNVNALELEDSALYLCASTRGGSSGTQYFGPGTRLLVL.

This chain links TRBV6-5 with TRBJ2-7; 9 positions match TRBD2. After removal of 6 bases from V and 0 bases from J, the junction contained 6 bases not matched to a gene. Germline CDR1 MNHEY, CDR2 SVGAGI. CDR3 size: 15 residues. This CDR3 reads CASRPGLAFSYEQYF. The CDR3 DNA reads TGTGCCAGCAGGCCCGGACTAGCGTTCTCCTACGAGCAGTACTTC.

The V gene is TRBV2, the J gene TRBJ2-3; 9 positions agree with TRBD2. Germline CDR1 reads SNHLY; CDR2 reads FYNNEI. There are 15 residues in the CDR3. The J segment lost 4 bases and the V segment lost 5 bases, leaving 7 bases of the junction unmatched. CDR3 coding DNA: TGTGCCAGCAGTACCGGGACTAGCTTTGCAGATACGCAGTATTTT. Encoded protein: CASSTGTSFADTQYF.

The DNA of the CDR3 is TGCGCCAGCAGCTCGGGACTAGCGGGAGAGCAGTACTTC. Residues: CASSSGLAGEQYF. This chain uses TRBV5-1 with TRBJ2-7; 13 nucleotides agree with TRBD2. Germline V CDR1 and CDR2: SGHRS, YFSETQ. V dropped 3 bases and J dropped 7; count of bases not matched to a gene: 1. The length of the CDR3 is 13 residues.

V is TRBV15 and J is TRBJ2-7; TRBD2 aligns across 7 bases. V gave up 0 bases and J gave up 4 bases; unmatched junction bases: 9. Per the germline V gene, CDR1 is LNHNV and CDR2 is YYDKDF (reference sequence). The CDR3 contains 16 residues. The CDR3 region has the DNA TGTGCCACCAGCAGAGATCGGCTAGCGGAAGGGTACGAGCAGTACTTC. As protein: CATSRDRLAEGYEQYF.

The count of this clone is one. The chain combines TRBV5-4 with TRBJ1-2; the D gene is possibly TRBD1 (5 bases). There are 14 residues in the CDR3. V was cut by 1 base and J by 3 bases, with 10 bases left in between. CDR1 is SGHNT and CDR2 is YYREEE in the germline V gene (reference sequence). CDR3 nucleotides: TGTGCCAGCAGCTTGCCAGGGAGGGACTATGGCTACACCTTC. Protein: CASSLPGRDYGYTF. The variable domain in full, with the rest retrieved from reference TRBV5-4 and TRBJ1-2, is ETGVTQSPTHLIKTRGQQVTLRCSSQSGHNTVSWYQQALGQGPQFIFQYYREEENGRGNFPPRFSGLQFPNYSSELNVNALELDDSALYLCASSLPGRDYGYTFGSGTRLTVV.

This clone was seen ten or more times. The rearrangement joins TRBV7-9 to TRBJ2-4; D is perhaps TRBD1 (6 bases). V was shortened by 4 bases and J by 1 base, with 17 bases between the two germline ends. The germline gives CDR1 SEHNR, CDR2 FQNEAQ (reference sequence). The CDR3 is made up of 17 amino acids. CDR3 loop: CASSSPIRGMAKNIQYF. The CDR3 DNA is TGTGCCAGCAGCTCCCCCATCAGGGGAATGGCCAAAAACATTCAGTACTTC.

This chain uses TRBV2 with TRBJ2-7; D may be TRBD1 (5 bases). The germline V gene encodes CDR1 SNHLY and CDR2 FYNNEI. The V end was cut by 1 base, the J end by 2 bases, with 12 bases between. The CDR3 is 15 residues long. The CDR3 region has the DNA TGTGCCAGCAGTGAAGGGGGCGCCCCAACCTACGAGCAGTACTTC. Translation gives CASSEGGAPTYEQYF.

This clone was recorded many times. This rearrangement joins TRBV19 to TRBJ2-1; D is possibly TRBD2 (6 bases). The CDR3 is 17 residues long. Trimming took 7 bases from V and 4 from J, leaving 23 bases between them. Looked up from germline, CDR1 is LNHDA and CDR2 is SQIVND (reference sequence). CDR3 loop: CASKPQAERGGYNEQFF. The DNA of the CDR3 is TGTGCCAGTAAACCCCAAGCCGAGCGTGGGGGGTACAATGAGCAGTTCTTC.

The chain recombines TRBV5-1 with TRBJ2-2; TRBD2 is a possible D gene (6 bases). The germline V gene encodes CDR1 SGHRS and CDR2 YFSETQ. The CDR3 consists of 15 residues. Trimming removed 4 bases at V and 5 bases at J, with 15 bases between. CDR3 nucleotides: TGCGCCAGCAGCGGCGTCTCCGGGGGAACCGGGGAGCTGTTTTTT. This codes for CASSGVSGGTGELFF.

The chain couples TRBV27 to TRBJ2-1; TRBD1 is a possible D gene (6 bases). The CDR3 extends over 17 amino acids. V was trimmed by 5 bases and J by 2 bases, leaving 19 bases between them. Germline V lookup: CDR1 MNHEY, CDR2 SMNVEV (reference sequence). The CDR3 sequence is CASSLLPGHVTYNEQFF. For the CDR3, the DNA is TGTGCCAGCAGTCTCCTCCCGGGACATGTTACCTACAATGAGCAGTTCTTC.